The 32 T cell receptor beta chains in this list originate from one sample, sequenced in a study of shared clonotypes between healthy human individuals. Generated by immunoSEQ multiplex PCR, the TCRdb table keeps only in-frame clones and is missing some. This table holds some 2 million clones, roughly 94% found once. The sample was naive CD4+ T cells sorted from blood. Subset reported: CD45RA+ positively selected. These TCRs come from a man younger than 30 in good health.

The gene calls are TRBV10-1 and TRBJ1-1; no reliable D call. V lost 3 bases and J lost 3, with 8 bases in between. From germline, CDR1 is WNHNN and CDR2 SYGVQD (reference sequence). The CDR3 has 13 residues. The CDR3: CASSEVRDTEAFF. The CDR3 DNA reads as TGCGCCAGCAGTGAAGTCCGGGACACTGAAGCTTTCTTT.

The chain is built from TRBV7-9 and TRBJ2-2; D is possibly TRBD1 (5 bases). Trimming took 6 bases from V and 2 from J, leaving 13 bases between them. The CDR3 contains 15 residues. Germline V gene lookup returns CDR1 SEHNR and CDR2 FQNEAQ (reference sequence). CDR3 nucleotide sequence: TGTGCCAGCAGTCAACCAGGGTACAACACCGGGGAGCTGTTTTTT. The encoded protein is CASSQPGYNTGELFF. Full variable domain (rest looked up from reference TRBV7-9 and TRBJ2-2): DTGVSQNPRHKITKRGQNVTFRCDPISEHNRLYWYRQTLGQGPEFLTYFQNEAQLEKSRLLSDRFSAERPKGSFSTLEIQRTEQGDSAMYLCASSQPGYNTGELFFGEGSRLTVL.

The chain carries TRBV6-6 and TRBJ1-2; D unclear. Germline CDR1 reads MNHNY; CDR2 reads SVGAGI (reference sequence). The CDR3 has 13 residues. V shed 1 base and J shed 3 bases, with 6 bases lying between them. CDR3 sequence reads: CASSYLAHYGYTF. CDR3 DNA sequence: TGTGCCAGCAGTTACTTGGCCCACTATGGCTACACCTTC.

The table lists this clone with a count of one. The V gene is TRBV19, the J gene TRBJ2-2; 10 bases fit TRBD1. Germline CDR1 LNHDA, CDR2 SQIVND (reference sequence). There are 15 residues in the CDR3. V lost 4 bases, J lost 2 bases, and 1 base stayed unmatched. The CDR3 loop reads CASSRDRGNTGELFF. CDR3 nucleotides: TGTGCCAGTAGTAGGGACAGGGGCAACACCGGGGAGCTGTTTTTT.

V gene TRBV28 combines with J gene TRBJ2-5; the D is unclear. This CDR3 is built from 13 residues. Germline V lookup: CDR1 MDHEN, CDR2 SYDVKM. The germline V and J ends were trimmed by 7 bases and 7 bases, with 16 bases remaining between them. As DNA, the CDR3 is TGTGCCAGCACCCTGGGTCTAAGAAGGACCCAGTACTTC. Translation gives CASTLGLRRTQYF.

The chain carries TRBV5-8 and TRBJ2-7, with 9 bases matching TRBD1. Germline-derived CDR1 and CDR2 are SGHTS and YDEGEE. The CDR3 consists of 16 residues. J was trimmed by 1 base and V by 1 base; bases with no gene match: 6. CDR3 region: CASSLKLDRGSYEQYF. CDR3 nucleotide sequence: TGTGCCAGCAGCTTGAAGTTGGACAGGGGTTCCTACGAGCAGTACTTC. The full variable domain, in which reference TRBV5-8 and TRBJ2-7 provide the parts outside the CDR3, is EAGVTQSPTHLIKTRGQQATLRCSPISGHTSVYWYQQALGLGLQFLLWYDEGEERNRGNFPPRFSGRQFPNYSSELNVNALELEDSALYLCASSLKLDRGSYEQYFGPGTRLTVT.

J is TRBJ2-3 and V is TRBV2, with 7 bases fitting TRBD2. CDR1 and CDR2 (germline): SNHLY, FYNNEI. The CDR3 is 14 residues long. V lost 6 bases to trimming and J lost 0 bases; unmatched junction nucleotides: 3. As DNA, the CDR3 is TGTGCCAGCAGAACTAGCGCCAGCACAGATACGCAGTATTTT. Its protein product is CASRTSASTDTQYF.

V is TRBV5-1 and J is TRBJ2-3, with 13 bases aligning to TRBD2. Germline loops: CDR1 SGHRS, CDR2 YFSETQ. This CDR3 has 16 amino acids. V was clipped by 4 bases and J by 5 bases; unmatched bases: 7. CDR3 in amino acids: CASSPGTSGMVDTQYF. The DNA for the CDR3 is TGCGCCAGCAGCCCCGGGACTAGCGGGATGGTAGATACGCAGTATTTT.

The CDR3 protein is CASRDLGGGDEQFF. In nucleotides, the CDR3 is TGCGCCAGCAGGGACCTGGGCGGGGGTGATGAGCAGTTCTTC. This rearrangement joins TRBV5-1 to TRBJ2-1; TRBD2 matches 7 bases. Germline V gene sequence: CDR1 SGHRS, CDR2 YFSETQ. The CDR3 sequence is 14 residues long. V gave up 5 bases and J gave up 8 bases; unmatched junction bases: 10. Full variable domain (remainder filled in from reference TRBV5-1 and TRBJ2-1): KAGVTQTPRYLIKTRGQQVTLSCSPISGHRSVSWYQQTPGQGLQFLFEYFSETQRNKGNFPGRFSGRQFSNSRSEMNVSTLELGDSALYLCASRDLGGGDEQFFGPGTRLTVL.

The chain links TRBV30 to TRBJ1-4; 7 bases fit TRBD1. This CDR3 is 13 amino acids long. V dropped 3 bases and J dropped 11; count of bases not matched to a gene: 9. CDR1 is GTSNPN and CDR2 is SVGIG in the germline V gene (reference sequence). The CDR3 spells CAWRGQPTYKLFF. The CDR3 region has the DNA TGTGCCTGGAGGGGACAGCCTACTTATAAACTGTTTTTT.

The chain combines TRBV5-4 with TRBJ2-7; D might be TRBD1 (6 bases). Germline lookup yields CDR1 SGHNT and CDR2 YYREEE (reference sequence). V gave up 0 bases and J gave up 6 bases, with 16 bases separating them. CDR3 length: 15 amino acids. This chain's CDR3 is CASSLEVQGRGEQYF. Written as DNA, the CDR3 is TGTGCCAGCAGCTTGGAGGTACAGGGTCGCGGCGAGCAGTACTTC.

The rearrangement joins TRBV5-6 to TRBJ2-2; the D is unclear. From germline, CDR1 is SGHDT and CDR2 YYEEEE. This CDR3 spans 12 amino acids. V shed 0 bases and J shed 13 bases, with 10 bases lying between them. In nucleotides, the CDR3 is TGTGCCAGCAGCTTGGCCTCTAGGAGGCTGTTTTTT. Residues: CASSLASRRLFF.

The CDR3 reads CAWSSSKGLAGGGADTQYF. For the CDR3, the DNA is TGTGCCTGGAGTTCATCTAAGGGACTAGCGGGGGGAGGGGCAGATACGCAGTATTTT. The rearrangement links TRBV30 to TRBJ2-3, with 15 bases lining up with TRBD2. The ends lost 2 bases at V and 4 bases at J; junction bases unmatched: 13. The germline CDR1 and CDR2 sequences are GTSNPN and SVGIG (reference sequence). The CDR3 has 19 amino acids.

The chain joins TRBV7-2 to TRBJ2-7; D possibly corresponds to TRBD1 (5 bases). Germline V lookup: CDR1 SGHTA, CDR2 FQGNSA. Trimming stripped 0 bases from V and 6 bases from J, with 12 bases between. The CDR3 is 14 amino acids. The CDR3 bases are TGTGCCAGCAGCTTAGCCGTGGGGCAGACCGAGCAGTACTTC. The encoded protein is CASSLAVGQTEQYF.

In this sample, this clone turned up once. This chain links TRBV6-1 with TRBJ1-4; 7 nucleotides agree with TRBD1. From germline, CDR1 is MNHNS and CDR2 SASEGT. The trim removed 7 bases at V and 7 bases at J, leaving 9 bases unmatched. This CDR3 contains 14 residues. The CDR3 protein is CASTRQGMGEKLFF. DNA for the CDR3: TGTGCCAGCACAAGACAGGGAATGGGTGAAAAACTGTTTTTT.

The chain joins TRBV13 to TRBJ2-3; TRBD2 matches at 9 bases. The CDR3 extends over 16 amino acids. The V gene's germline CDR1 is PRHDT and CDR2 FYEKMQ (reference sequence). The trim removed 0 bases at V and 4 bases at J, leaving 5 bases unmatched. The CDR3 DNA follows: TGTGCCAGCAGCTTAGGGCGGGGGGGCCTGGCAGATACGCAGTATTTT. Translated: CASSLGRGGLADTQYF.

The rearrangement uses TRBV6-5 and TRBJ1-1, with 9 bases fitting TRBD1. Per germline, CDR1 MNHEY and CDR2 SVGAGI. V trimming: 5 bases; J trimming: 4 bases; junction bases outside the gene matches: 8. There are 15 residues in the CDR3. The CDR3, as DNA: TGTGCCAGCAGTCCAACAGGGACAGGGCGCACTGAAGCTTTCTTT. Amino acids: CASSPTGTGRTEAFF.

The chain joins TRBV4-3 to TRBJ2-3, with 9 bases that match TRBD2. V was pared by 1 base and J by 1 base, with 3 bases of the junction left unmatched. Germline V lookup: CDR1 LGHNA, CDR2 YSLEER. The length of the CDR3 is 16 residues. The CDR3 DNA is TGCGCCAGCAGCCAAGGGATAGCGGGAGGCACAGATACGCAGTATTTT. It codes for CASSQGIAGGTDTQYF.

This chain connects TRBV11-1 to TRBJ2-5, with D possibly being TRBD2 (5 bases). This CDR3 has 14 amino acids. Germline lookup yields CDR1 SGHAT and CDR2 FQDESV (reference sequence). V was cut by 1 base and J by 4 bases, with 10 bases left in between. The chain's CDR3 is CASSLGTSGETQYF. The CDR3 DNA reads TGTGCCAGCAGCTTAGGCACCAGCGGAGAGACCCAGTACTTC.

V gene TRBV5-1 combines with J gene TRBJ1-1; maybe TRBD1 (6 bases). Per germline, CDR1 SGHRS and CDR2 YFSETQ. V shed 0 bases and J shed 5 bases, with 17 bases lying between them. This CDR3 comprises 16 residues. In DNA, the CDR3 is TGCGCCAGCAGCTTGGATGGGTCAGGGGCAGGAACTGAAGCTTTCTTT. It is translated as CASSLDGSGAGTEAFF.

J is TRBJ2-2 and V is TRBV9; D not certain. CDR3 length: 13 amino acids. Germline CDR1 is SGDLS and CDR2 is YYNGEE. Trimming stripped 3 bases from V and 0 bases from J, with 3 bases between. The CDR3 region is CASSGTNTGELFF. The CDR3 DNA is TGTGCCAGCAGCGGCACGAACACCGGGGAGCTGTTTTTT.

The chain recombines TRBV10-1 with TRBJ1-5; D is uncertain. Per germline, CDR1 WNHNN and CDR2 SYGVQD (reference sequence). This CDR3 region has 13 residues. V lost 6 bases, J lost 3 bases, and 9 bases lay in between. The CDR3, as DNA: TGCGCCAGCAGACCGGGCTACAATCAGCCCCAGCATTTT. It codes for CASRPGYNQPQHF.

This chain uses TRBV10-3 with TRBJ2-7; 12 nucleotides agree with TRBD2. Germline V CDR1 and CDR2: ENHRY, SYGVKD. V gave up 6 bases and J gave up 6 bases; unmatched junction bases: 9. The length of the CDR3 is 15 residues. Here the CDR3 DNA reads TGTGCCATCAGCGAGACTAGCGGGGGAAGTTCCGAGCAGTACTTC. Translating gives CAISETSGGSSEQYF.

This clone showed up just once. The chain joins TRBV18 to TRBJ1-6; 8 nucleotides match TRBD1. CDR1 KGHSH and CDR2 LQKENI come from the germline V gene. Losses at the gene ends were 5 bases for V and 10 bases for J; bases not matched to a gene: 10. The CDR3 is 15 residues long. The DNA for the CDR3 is TGTGCCAGCTCATTAGACAGGGGTCAGGCATCACCCCTCCACTTT. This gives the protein CASSLDRGQASPLHF.

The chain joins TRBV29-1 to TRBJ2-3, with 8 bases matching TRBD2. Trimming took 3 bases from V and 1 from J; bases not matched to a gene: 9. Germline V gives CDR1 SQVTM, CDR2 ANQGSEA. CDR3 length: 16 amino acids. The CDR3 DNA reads TGCAGCGTTGATGCGTTCGGGGGGGGCCGCACAGATACGCAGTATTTT. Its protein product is CSVDAFGGGRTDTQYF.

The CDR3 spells CASSFMVSYEQYF. The CDR3 DNA follows: TGTGCCAGCAGTTTTATGGTCTCCTACGAGCAGTACTTC. The V gene is TRBV27, the J gene TRBJ2-7; no clear D gene. The CDR3 totals 13 residues. The V gene lost 3 bases and the J gene lost 0 bases, with 6 bases spanning the gap. CDR1 is MNHEY, CDR2 SMNVEV, per germline (reference sequence).

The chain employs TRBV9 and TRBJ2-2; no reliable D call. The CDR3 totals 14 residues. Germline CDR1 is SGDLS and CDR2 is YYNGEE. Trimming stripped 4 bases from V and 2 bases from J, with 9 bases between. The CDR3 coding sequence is TGTGCCAGCAGCTCTAGGCCAAACACCGGGGAGCTGTTTTTT. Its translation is CASSSRPNTGELFF.

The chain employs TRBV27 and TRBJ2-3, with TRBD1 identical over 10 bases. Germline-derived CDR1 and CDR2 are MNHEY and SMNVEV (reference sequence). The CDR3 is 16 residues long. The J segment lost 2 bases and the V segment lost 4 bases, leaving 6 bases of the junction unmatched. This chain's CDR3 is CASSWDRGPSTDTQYF. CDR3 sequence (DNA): TGTGCCAGCAGTTGGGACAGGGGTCCTTCCACAGATACGCAGTATTTT.

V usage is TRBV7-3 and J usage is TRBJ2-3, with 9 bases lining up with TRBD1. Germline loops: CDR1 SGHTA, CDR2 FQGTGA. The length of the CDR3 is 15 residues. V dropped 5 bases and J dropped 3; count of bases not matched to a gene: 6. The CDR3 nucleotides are TGTGCCAGCAGCGCACAGGGGGCAGGAACAGATACGCAGTATTTT. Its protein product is CASSAQGAGTDTQYF.

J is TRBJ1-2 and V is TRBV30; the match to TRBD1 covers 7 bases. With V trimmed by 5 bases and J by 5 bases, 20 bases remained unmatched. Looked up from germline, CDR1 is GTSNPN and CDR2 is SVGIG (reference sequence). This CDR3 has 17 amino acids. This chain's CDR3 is CAWVRRGLEHRGYGYTF. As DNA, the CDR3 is TGTGCCTGGGTGAGGAGAGGCCTGGAACACAGGGGATATGGCTACACCTTC. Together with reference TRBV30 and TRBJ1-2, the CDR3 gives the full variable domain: SQTIHQWPATLVQPVGSPLSLECTVEGTSNPNLYWYRQAAGRGLQLLFYSVGIGQISSEVPQNLSASRPQDRQFILSSKKLLLSDSGFYLCAWVRRGLEHRGYGYTFGSGTRLTVV.

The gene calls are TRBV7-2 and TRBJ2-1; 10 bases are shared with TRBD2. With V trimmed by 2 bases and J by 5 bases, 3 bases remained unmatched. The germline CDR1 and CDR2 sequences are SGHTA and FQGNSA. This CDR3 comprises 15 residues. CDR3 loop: CASSLSSGSNNEQFF. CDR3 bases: TGTGCCAGCAGCTTATCTAGCGGGAGTAACAATGAGCAGTTCTTC.

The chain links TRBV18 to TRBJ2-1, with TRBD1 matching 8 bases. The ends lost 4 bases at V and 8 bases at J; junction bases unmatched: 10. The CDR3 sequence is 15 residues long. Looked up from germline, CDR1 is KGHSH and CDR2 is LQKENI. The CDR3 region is CASSLGQGQSDEQFF. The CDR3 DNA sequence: TGTGCCAGCTCACTCGGACAGGGTCAGAGCGATGAGCAGTTCTTC.